These 16 T cell receptor beta chains originate from one sample sequenced in a study of OX40 agonist ivuxolimab in advanced cancers. Repertoires were generated with immunoSEQ multiplex PCR, while TCRdb's copy carries only in-frame clones and drops some. Of over 100,000 clones listed, 90% are singletons. The material was CD4+ or CD8+ T cells sorted from blood, obtained in a trial of the OX40 agonist ivuxolimab. These receptors were obtained from an adult with an advanced solid tumor such as melanoma, head and neck, liver or kidney cancer.

The chain combines TRBV19 with TRBJ1-2, with 7 bases that match TRBD1. CDR3 length: 13 amino acids. Trimming removed 7 bases from V and 6 bases from J; junction bases left unmatched: 8. Germline values: CDR1 LNHDA, CDR2 SQIVND (reference sequence). The CDR3 reads CASTPTGIHGYTF. CDR3 in DNA: TGTGCCAGTACCCCGACAGGGATCCATGGCTACACCTTC.

This chain joins TRBV5-1 and TRBJ2-1; D is unresolved. Per the germline V gene, CDR1 is SGHRS and CDR2 is YFSETQ. The CDR3 has 13 amino acids. Trimming took 3 bases from V and 8 from J, leaving 12 bases between them. The CDR3 reads CASSSLVRDEQFF. The CDR3, as DNA: TGCGCCAGCAGCTCTCTCGTCAGAGATGAGCAGTTCTTC.

This sequence joins TRBV6-4 and TRBJ2-7, with 10 bases identical to TRBD2. CDR1 is MRHNA and CDR2 is SNTAGT in the germline V gene. This CDR3 has 15 residues. Unmatched junction bases numbered 4, after V lost 1 base and J lost 4 bases. The CDR3 DNA sequence: TGTGCCAGCAGTGACTTGCTAGCGGGAGTGTACGAGCAGTACTTC. It specifies CASSDLLAGVYEQYF.

The rearrangement uses TRBV29-1 and TRBJ2-3, with D possibly being TRBD2 (5 bases). V dropped 1 base and J dropped 0 bases, with 8 bases sitting between them. From germline, CDR1 is SQVTM and CDR2 ANQGSEA. This CDR3 has 14 residues. In DNA form, the CDR3 reads TGCAGCGTTGAAGGTGGCGGGAGCACAGATACGCAGTATTTT. Its protein product is CSVEGGGSTDTQYF.

The gene calls are TRBV19 and TRBJ2-3; a possible D gene is TRBD1 (7 bases). Per the germline V gene, CDR1 is LNHDA and CDR2 is SQIVND (reference sequence). The length of the CDR3 is 15 residues. The ends were cut back, 6 bases at V and 4 bases at J, with 17 bases in the middle. CDR3 in DNA: TGTGCCAGTAGCCCCCAGTCCAGGGGGGCAGATACGCAGTATTTT. This codes for CASSPQSRGADTQYF.

CDR3 DNA: TGTGCCAGCAGTCTCCGGGAGGAGCAGTTCTTC. Protein sequence: CASSLREEQFF. This chain connects TRBV6-5 to TRBJ2-1; D is possibly TRBD2 (6 bases). CDR1 MNHEY and CDR2 SVGAGI come from the germline V gene. This CDR3 has 11 amino acids. Trimming removed 5 bases at V and 10 bases at J, with 9 bases between.

The chain combines TRBV7-2 with TRBJ2-1; no firm D call. The length of the CDR3 is 15 residues. V lost 1 base and J lost 10, with 17 bases in between. Germline lookup yields CDR1 SGHTA and CDR2 FQGNSA. The CDR3 loop reads CASSLGSSGVGEQFF. For the CDR3, the DNA is TGTGCCAGCAGCTTAGGGTCTAGTGGGGTGGGGGAGCAGTTCTTC. The full variable domain, with the rest looked up from reference TRBV7-2 and TRBJ2-1, is GAGVSQSPSNKVTEKGKDVELRCDPISGHTALYWYRQSLGQGLEFLIYFQGNSAPDKSGLPSDRFSAERTGGSVSTLTIQRTQQEDSAVYLCASSLGSSGVGEQFFGPGTRLTVL.

The chain carries TRBV7-9 and TRBJ1-4; the match to TRBD1 covers 8 bases. V was pared by 1 base and J by 6 bases, with 4 bases of the junction left unmatched. Germline assignment: CDR1 SEHNR and CDR2 FQNEAQ (reference sequence). The CDR3 is 15 amino acids. The CDR3 spells CASSLGQGADEKLFF. The DNA of the CDR3 is TGTGCCAGCAGCTTAGGGCAGGGGGCTGATGAAAAACTGTTTTTT.

V and J are TRBV6-1 and TRBJ2-5; possible D gene TRBD2, 5 bases. The CDR3 spans 16 residues. Germline CDR1 is MNHNS and CDR2 is SASEGT. Trimming cost V 1 base and J 1 base, with 13 bases left between them. The CDR3 reads CASSEVRASGQETQYF. CDR3 nucleotide sequence: TGTGCCAGCAGTGAAGTGAGGGCTTCAGGCCAAGAGACCCAGTACTTC.

The chain has TRBV18 and TRBJ2-2; D might be TRBD1 (6 bases). Germline CDR1 and CDR2: KGHSH and LQKENI. This CDR3 is built from 18 residues. The ends were cut back, 4 bases at V and 3 bases at J, with 21 bases in the middle. The CDR3 sequence is CASSRELRGYQYTGELFF. CDR3 sequence (DNA): TGTGCCAGCTCACGTGAACTCAGGGGCTATCAATACACCGGGGAGCTGTTTTTT.

J is TRBJ2-6 and V is TRBV19, with a possible D match to TRBD2 (5 bases). V lost 6 bases to trimming and J lost 0 bases, with 15 bases between them. Germline-derived CDR1 and CDR2 are LNHDA and SQIVND (reference sequence). The CDR3 runs 17 residues. The CDR3: CASRLAGKSSGANVLTF. CDR3 coding DNA: TGTGCCAGTAGGCTTGCCGGGAAGAGCTCTGGGGCCAACGTCCTGACTTTC.

V gene TRBV5-1 combines with J gene TRBJ2-5, with D possibly matching TRBD1 (6 bases). CDR3 length: 15 residues. V gave up 3 bases and J gave up 0 bases, with 12 bases separating them. Germline V gives CDR1 SGHRS, CDR2 YFSETQ. The DNA for the CDR3 is TGCGCCAGCAGCTCTGGACAGCCCTACCAAGAGACCCAGTACTTC. Its translation is CASSSGQPYQETQYF.

The CDR3 is CASSYSGTRNTIYF. In DNA form, the CDR3 reads TGTGCCAGCAGTTACTCCGGGACCAGGAACACCATATATTTT. The genes are TRBV6-6 and TRBJ1-3; weak D call: TRBD1 (5 bases). V dropped 0 bases and J dropped 7 bases, with 10 bases sitting between them. The CDR3 is 14 amino acids. Per germline, CDR1 MNHNY and CDR2 SVGAGI (reference sequence).

The chain employs TRBV12-2 and TRBJ1-3; TRBD1 is the table's D call, not checked against the DNA. TRBV12-2 is termed a pseudogene. CDR3 length equals 13 residues. The CDR3 nucleotides are TGTGCAAGTCGCCCGCTACAGGGAAACACCATATATTTT. Translated, it gives CASRPLQGNTIYF.

This chain links TRBV4-3 with TRBJ2-5; the D gene could be TRBD1 or TRBD2 (5 bases each). The germline V gene encodes CDR1 LGHNA and CDR2 YSLEER. Trimming removed 0 bases at V and 9 bases at J, with 11 bases between. The CDR3 is 13 amino acids. This CDR3 reads CASSQDKGTAQYF. The CDR3 nucleotides are TGCGCCAGCAGCCAAGACAAAGGGACGGCCCAGTACTTC.

This clone was seen a few times. The rearrangement joins TRBV28 to TRBJ1-1, with TRBD1 as a possible D gene (6 bases). Germline CDR1 and CDR2: MDHEN and SYDVKM. The CDR3 sequence is 12 residues long. V was shortened by 1 base and J by 10 bases, with 10 bases between the two germline ends. CDR3 region: CASSLFGGRAFF. CDR3 bases: TGTGCCAGCAGTTTATTTGGGGGGCGAGCTTTCTTT.